The clone carrying this T cell receptor (beta chain) was picked up many times. The target antigen is unknown. RNA transcripts were the template for amplifying TCR beta CDR3 regions. The HTBI primer set was used in a first-round RT-PCR of the TCR CDR3. TCRdb itself ran the multiplex PCR reads through MiXCR, one entry per CDR3 protein. This table has roughly 420,000 distinct CDR3 sequences, around 14% appearing once. This sample is part of a study of T cells in Graves' hyperthyroidism and ophthalmopathy. Clinical symptoms, serum thyroxine, TRAb, thyroid ultrasound and orbital computed tomography established diagnosis. Using more than 7.5 ml of fresh peripheral blood, PBMCs were prepared. CDR1 is DFQATT, CDR2 SNEGSKA, per germline (reference sequence). The CDR3 covers 15 residues. V lost 3 bases to trimming and J lost 7 bases, with 19 bases between them. The study, taken as a whole, reports: By a 13 V-J model, ophthalmopathy was set apart from stable hyperthyroidism.

The rearrangement joins TRBV20-1 to TRBJ2-1; tentatively, D is TRBD2 (6 bases). This sequence originates from a woman aged 18-29 years with Graves' hyperthyroidism. The specimen was blood. The CDR3 spells CSASGLVGGANEQFF. The CDR3 bases are TGCAGTGCTAGCGGGCTTGTGGGCGGGGCTAATGAGCAGTTCTTC.